Presented here are 22 T cell receptor beta chains from one specimen sequenced in a study of blood T cell repertoires in COVID-19. Libraries were prepared by immunoSEQ multiplex PCR; TCRdb keeps only in-frame clonotypes and omits some of them. The profile covers over 30,000 clones, with about 90% appearing a single time and 5.4% taken by the ten largest. Sequencing was done on a sample of peripheral blood. The receptor source for this set is a human donor in a cohort sampled during active COVID-19.

The rearrangement links TRBV6-5 to TRBJ2-3; D possibly corresponds to TRBD2 (6 bases). Germline V CDR1 and CDR2: MNHEY, SVGAGI. Trimming pared 8 bases from V and 6 bases from J, leaving 9 bases between. CDR3 length equals 11 residues. The CDR3 DNA reads as TGTGCCAGCCAAAGCGGGGATACGCAGTATTTT. Its translation is CASQSGDTQYF.

The V gene is TRBV6-6, the J gene TRBJ1-2; 9 positions agree with TRBD1. After removal of 5 bases from V and 8 bases from J, the junction contained 21 bases not matched to a gene. The CDR3 totals 18 residues. CDR1 MNHNY and CDR2 SVGAGI come from the germline V gene (reference sequence). The CDR3 spells CASSLVPGQGLGASGYTF. The CDR3, as DNA: TGTGCCAGCAGTCTCGTCCCGGGACAGGGATTGGGGGCTAGCGGCTACACCTTC.

The V and J genes are TRBV28 and TRBJ1-1, with a weak D call TRBD1 (5 bases). This CDR3 spans 14 amino acids. V was clipped by 2 bases and J by 1 base, with 8 bases between them. Germline V gene lookup returns CDR1 MDHEN and CDR2 SYDVKM. CDR3: CASSLAGPNTEAFF. For the CDR3, the DNA is TGTGCCAGCAGTTTAGCAGGGCCGAACACTGAAGCTTTCTTT. Full variable domain (remainder filled in from reference TRBV28 and TRBJ1-1): DVKVTQSSRYLVKRTGEKVFLECVQDMDHENMFWYRQDPGLGLRLIYFSYDVKMKEKGDIPEGYSVSREKKERFSLILESASTNQTSMYLCASSLAGPNTEAFFGQGTRLTVV.

This clone was seen once. The CDR3 sequence is CASSVALAGVGEQFF. The CDR3 region has the DNA TGTGCCAGCAGCGTAGCTCTAGCGGGGGTAGGTGAGCAGTTCTTC. This chain joins TRBV9 and TRBJ2-1; 10 bases align to TRBD2. V lost 0 bases and J lost 9; bases outside the gene matches: 6. The CDR3 extends over 15 amino acids. Germline-derived CDR1 and CDR2 are SGDLS and YYNGEE.

J is TRBJ1-2 and V is TRBV19, with D perhaps TRBD1 (5 bases). Trimming stripped 3 bases from V and 7 bases from J, with 6 bases between. Germline CDR1 is LNHDA and CDR2 is SQIVND (reference sequence). The CDR3 has 11 residues. The CDR3: CASSMGGGYTF. CDR3 nucleotide sequence: TGTGCCAGTAGTATGGGGGGTGGCTACACCTTC.

This chain connects TRBV28 to TRBJ2-7; 10 bases align to TRBD1. Trimming took 8 bases from V and 5 from J; bases not matched to a gene: 3. This CDR3 has 12 amino acids. The germline V gene has CDR1 MDHEN and CDR2 SYDVKM. The CDR3 loop reads CASGTGVNEQYV. The CDR3 coding sequence is TGTGCCAGCGGGACAGGGGTAAACGAGCAGTACGTC.

The chain links TRBV11-2 to TRBJ2-1, with D tentatively TRBD2 (6 bases). The germline V and J ends were trimmed by 2 bases and 0 bases, with 14 bases remaining between them. CDR3 length equals 17 residues. The germline CDR1 and CDR2 sequences are SGHAT and FQNNGV. DNA of the CDR3: TGTGCCAGCAGCTTAAGTCCGGGAGAGGGCTCCTACAATGAGCAGTTCTTC. The encoded protein is CASSLSPGEGSYNEQFF.

The genes are TRBV11-3 and TRBJ2-2, with D perhaps matching TRBD2 (6 bases). Trimming took off 5 bases at V and 0 bases at J, with 13 bases between the two ends. Germline loops: CDR1 SGHNT, CDR2 YENEEA. The CDR3 extends over 16 amino acids. The CDR3 sequence is CASSQGLSTNTGELFF. CDR3 coding DNA: TGTGCCAGCAGCCAGGGACTGTCGACGAACACCGGGGAGCTGTTTTTT.

The chain combines TRBV1 with TRBJ2-5; no check of the table's D call, TRBD1, against the DNA was made. TRBV1 is a known pseudogene. The CDR3 length is 13 residues. The CDR3 sequence is CTSRGQGVVTQYF. CDR3 nucleotide sequence: TGCACCAGCAGGGGACAGGGCGTAGTAACCCAGTACTTC.

The chain employs TRBV7-2 and TRBJ2-3, with TRBD1 matching over 9 bases. Germline assignment: CDR1 SGHTA and CDR2 FQGNSA. V gave up 5 bases and J gave up 3 bases; unmatched junction bases: 9. This CDR3 spans 16 amino acids. The chain's CDR3 is CASSRQSGQGTDTQYF. The CDR3 nucleotides read TGTGCCAGCAGCCGTCAGTCGGGACAGGGTACAGATACGCAGTATTTT.

This chain connects TRBV4-1 to TRBJ2-1; 8 nucleotides line up with TRBD2. The CDR3 has 15 amino acids. V trimming: 1 base; J trimming: 6 bases; junction bases outside the gene matches: 5. Germline-derived CDR1 and CDR2 are MGHRA and YSYEKL. In DNA, the CDR3 is TGCGCCAGCAGCCAAGTCGGGAGGGCCTCCAATGAGCAGTTCTTC. Translation: CASSQVGRASNEQFF.

The V gene is TRBV18, the J gene TRBJ2-3; the match to TRBD2 covers 13 bases. CDR3 size: 16 residues. The germline gives CDR1 KGHSH, CDR2 LQKENI. J was trimmed by 4 bases and V by 2 bases; bases with no gene match: 3. The CDR3 reads CASSPKLAGGPDTQYF. DNA of the CDR3: TGTGCCAGCTCACCAAAACTAGCGGGAGGGCCAGATACGCAGTATTTT.

Details on this clone: One end of the junction does not line up with germline, which may come from a read error. The chain employs TRBV7-7 and TRBJ2-1, with D maybe TRBD1 (5 bases). Germline V gene sequence: CDR1 SSHAT, CDR2 FNYEAQ (reference sequence). The CDR3 is 13 residues long. This CDR3 reads CASSYAGQNEQFF. DNA for the CDR3: TGTGCTAGCAGCTACGCCGGACAAAATGAGCAGTTCTTC.

The chain joins TRBV5-1 to TRBJ2-2, with D possibly TRBD2 on 5 matching bases. CDR1 is SGHRS and CDR2 is YFSETQ in the germline V gene. Deletions cut 4 bases from V and 1 base from J, with 8 bases between. This CDR3 is 14 amino acids long. The CDR3 protein is CASSPDWNTGELFF. The CDR3 coding sequence is TGCGCCAGCAGCCCGGACTGGAACACCGGGGAGCTGTTTTTT. Using reference TRBV5-1 and TRBJ2-2 for the parts outside the CDR3, the full variable domain is KAGVTQTPRYLIKTRGQQVTLSCSPISGHRSVSWYQQTPGQGLQFLFEYFSETQRNKGNFPGRFSGRQFSNSRSEMNVSTLELGDSALYLCASSPDWNTGELFFGEGSRLTVL.

V gene TRBV3-1 (or the pseudogene TRBV3-2) combines with J gene TRBJ1-1; unclear D gene. Germline values: CDR1 LGHDT, CDR2 YNNKEL (reference sequence). The V end lost 3 bases, the J end lost 3 bases, and 23 bases lay between the germline ends. This CDR3 has 18 residues. The CDR3 DNA follows: TGTGCCAGCAGCCACCCTCTCCCTATGACGGGTACCCACACTGAAGCTTTCTTT. This codes for CASSHPLPMTGTHTEAFF.

V usage is TRBV29-1 and J usage is TRBJ2-1; weak D call: TRBD1 (5 bases). V lost 4 bases and J lost 6, with 13 bases in between. Germline loops: CDR1 SQVTM, CDR2 ANQGSEA. This CDR3 has 13 residues. CDR3 DNA sequence: TGCAGCGTTGTAGGGGTGTCGGTCAATGAGCAGTTCTTC. Translating gives CSVVGVSVNEQFF.

The chain links TRBV6-5 to TRBJ2-2; D might be TRBD1 (5 bases). Trimming stripped 10 bases from V and 6 bases from J, with 18 bases between. Germline V gives CDR1 MNHEY, CDR2 SVGAGI. The length of the CDR3 is 14 residues. In DNA form, the CDR3 reads TGTGCCATTCGCCAGGGAAGAAAGCCCGGGGAGCTGTTTTTT. It codes for CAIRQGRKPGELFF.

The V call is TRBV6-6, the J call TRBJ1-6, with 7 bases aligning to TRBD1. There are 15 residues in the CDR3. V was pared by 3 bases and J by 8 bases, with 7 bases of the junction left unmatched. Germline V gene sequence: CDR1 MNHNY, CDR2 SVGAGI (reference sequence). The CDR3 DNA sequence: TGTGCCAGCAGTTATTTAGGGGGCCGAGATTCACCCCTCCACTTT. Translation gives CASSYLGGRDSPLHF.

The chain links TRBV6-5 to TRBJ1-1, with 7 nucleotides matching TRBD1. The V gene end was trimmed by 6 bases and the J gene end by 4 bases; junction bases not matched to a gene: 8. The CDR3 runs 14 residues. Germline CDR1 and CDR2: MNHEY and SVGAGI. The CDR3 loop is CASRVSDRITEAFF. The CDR3 DNA reads as TGTGCCAGCAGGGTCTCGGACAGGATCACTGAAGCTTTCTTT.

This chain connects TRBV3-1 (or the pseudogene TRBV3-2) to TRBJ1-5, with 8 positions matching TRBD1. Germline lookup yields CDR1 LGHDT and CDR2 YNNKEL (reference sequence). Trimming took 4 bases from V and 2 from J; bases not matched to a gene: 1. The CDR3 sequence is 14 residues long. This CDR3 reads CASSPDRGNQPQHF. The DNA for the CDR3 is TGTGCCAGCAGCCCGGACAGGGGCAATCAGCCCCAGCATTTT.

V gene TRBV19 combines with J gene TRBJ1-6; 7 bases match TRBD1. The CDR3 covers 17 residues. The germline CDR1 and CDR2 sequences are LNHDA and SQIVND (reference sequence). Trimming took 4 bases from V and 7 from J; bases not matched to a gene: 13. CDR3 in DNA: TGTGCCAGTAGTAACACCCCGACAGGGCCTCAGAATTCACCCCTCCACTTT. It translates to CASSNTPTGPQNSPLHF.

The J gene is TRBJ2-4, the V gene TRBV11-2, with D perhaps matching TRBD1 (7 bases). Germline CDR1 is SGHAT and CDR2 is FQNNGV. V was cut by 5 bases and J by 1 base, with 15 bases left in between. The CDR3 spans 16 residues. This CDR3 is CASSPQGGFAKNIQYF. CDR3 DNA: TGTGCCAGCAGCCCCCAGGGGGGCTTCGCCAAAAACATTCAGTACTTC. The variable domain in full, with the rest retrieved from reference TRBV11-2 and TRBJ2-4, is EAGVAQSPRYKIIEKRQSVAFWCNPISGHATLYWYQQILGQGPKLLIQFQNNGVVDDSQLPKDRFSAERLKGVDSTLKIQPAKLEDSAVYLCASSPQGGFAKNIQYFGAGTRLSVL.